This TCR beta chain was retrieved from a study of circulating tumor DNA in untreated peripheral T-cell lymphoma (dated by TCRdb to about 2021). The CDR3 has 14 amino acids, counting the end cysteine and phenylalanine. The sequence is cut down to CDR3 DNA, 42 bases in frame from base 1. CDR1 and CDR2 are drawn from the germline V gene: MNHGY, SAAAGT. The junction carries 10 bases between V and J, which are trimmed by 2 bases and 3 bases respectively. Library preparation was by the immunoSEQ multiplex PCR assay. Not all clones reach the TCRdb copy of this immuneACCESS table, which keeps in-frame sequences only. Checked studies attribute under half of the gap to unresolved V genes and leave the rest unexplained. The sample table contains about 10,000 clones; only one count was recorded for around 74% of them. Clones ranked in the top ten supply roughly 28% of the sample. General findings and caveats noted by the study authors: Tumor-specific clonotypes turned up in roughly 74% of patients, identified from roughly 84% of baseline tissues and from about 70% of baseline serum samples.

To identify tumor-specific TCR clonotypes, tumor tissue taken at baseline, before any treatment, was sequenced. In a trial, the study monitored patients with peripheral T-cell lymphoma who were getting frontline treatment by applying next-generation sequencing to their T-cell receptor sequences. Of note for this clone: It lacks a known antigen. Base-call qualities are not available, and no considerably larger clone is one nucleotide away.

Source material: tumor tissue. This clonotype originated in a human donor with peripheral T-cell lymphoma. The sequence links TRBV6-8 to TRBJ1-2; the D region possibly corresponds to TRBD1 (5 bases align). The base sequence is TGTGCCAGCAGTTACACCCAAGGGGACTATGGCTACACCTTC. Its translation reads: CASSYTQGDYGYTF.